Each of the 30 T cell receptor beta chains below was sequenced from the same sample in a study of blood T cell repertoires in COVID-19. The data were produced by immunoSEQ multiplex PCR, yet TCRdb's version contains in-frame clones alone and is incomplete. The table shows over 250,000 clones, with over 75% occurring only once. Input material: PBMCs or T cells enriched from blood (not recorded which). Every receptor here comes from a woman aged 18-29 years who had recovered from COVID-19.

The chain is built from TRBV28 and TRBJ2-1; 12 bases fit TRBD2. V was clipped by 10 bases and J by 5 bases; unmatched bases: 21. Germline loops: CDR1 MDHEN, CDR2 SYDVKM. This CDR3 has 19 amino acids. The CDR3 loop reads CATQDRPRLAGDQNNEQFF. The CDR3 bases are TGTGCCACTCAGGATAGGCCAAGACTAGCGGGGGACCAGAACAATGAGCAGTTCTTC.

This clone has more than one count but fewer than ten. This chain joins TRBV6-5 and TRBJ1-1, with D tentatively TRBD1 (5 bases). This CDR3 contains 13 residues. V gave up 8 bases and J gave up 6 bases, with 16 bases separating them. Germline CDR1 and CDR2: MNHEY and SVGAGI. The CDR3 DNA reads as TGTGCCAGCGAGGACACCGCGGACGCTGAAGCTTTCTTT. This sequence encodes CASEDTADAEAFF.

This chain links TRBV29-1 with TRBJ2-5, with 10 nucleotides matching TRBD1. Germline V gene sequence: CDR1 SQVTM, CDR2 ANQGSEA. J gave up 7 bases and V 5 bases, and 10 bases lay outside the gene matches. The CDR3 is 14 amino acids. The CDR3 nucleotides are TGCAGCGTTTCACGGGACAGGGGCGAAGGGACCCAGTACTTC. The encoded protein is CSVSRDRGEGTQYF.

Here the CDR3 reads CASSSRGGYGYTF. CDR3 sequence (DNA): TGTGCCAGCAGTTCAAGGGGGGGCTATGGCTACACCTTC. The chain couples TRBV12-3 or TRBV12-4 to TRBJ1-2, with a tentative D call TRBD1 (6 bases). V was clipped by 4 bases and J by 4 bases, with 10 bases between them. CDR3 length: 13 residues.

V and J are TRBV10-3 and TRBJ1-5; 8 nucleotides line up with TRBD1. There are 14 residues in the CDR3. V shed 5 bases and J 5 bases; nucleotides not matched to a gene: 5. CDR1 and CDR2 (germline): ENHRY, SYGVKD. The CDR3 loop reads CAISKDREDQPQHF. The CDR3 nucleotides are TGTGCCATCAGTAAGGACAGGGAGGATCAGCCCCAGCATTTT.

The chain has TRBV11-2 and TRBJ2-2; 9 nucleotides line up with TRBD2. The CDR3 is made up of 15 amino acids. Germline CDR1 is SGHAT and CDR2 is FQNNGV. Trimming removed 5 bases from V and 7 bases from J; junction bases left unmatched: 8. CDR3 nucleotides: TGTGCCAGCAGCCGGATAGCGGGGGTTAACGGGGAGCTGTTTTTT. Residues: CASSRIAGVNGELFF.

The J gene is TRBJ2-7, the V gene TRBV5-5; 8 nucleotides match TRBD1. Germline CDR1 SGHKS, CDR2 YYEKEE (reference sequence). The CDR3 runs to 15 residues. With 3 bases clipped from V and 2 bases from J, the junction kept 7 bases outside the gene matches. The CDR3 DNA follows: TGTGCCAGCAGCTCTTCCGGGACAGGCCCCTACGAGCAGTACTTC. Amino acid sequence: CASSSSGTGPYEQYF.

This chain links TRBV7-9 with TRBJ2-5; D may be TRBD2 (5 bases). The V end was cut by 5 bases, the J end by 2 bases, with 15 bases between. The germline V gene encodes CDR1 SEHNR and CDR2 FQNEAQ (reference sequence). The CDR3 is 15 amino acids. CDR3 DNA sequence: TGTGCCAGCAGCCGTACGGGGATCCAACAAGAGACCCAGTACTTC. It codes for CASSRTGIQQETQYF.

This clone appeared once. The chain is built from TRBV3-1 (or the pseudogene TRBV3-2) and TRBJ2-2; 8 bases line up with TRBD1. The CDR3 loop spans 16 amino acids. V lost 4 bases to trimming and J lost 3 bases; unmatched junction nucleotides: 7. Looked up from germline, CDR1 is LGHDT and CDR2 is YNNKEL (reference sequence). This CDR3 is CASSPPGQDHTGELFF. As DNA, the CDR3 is TGTGCCAGCAGCCCTCCGGGACAGGATCACACCGGGGAGCTGTTTTTT.

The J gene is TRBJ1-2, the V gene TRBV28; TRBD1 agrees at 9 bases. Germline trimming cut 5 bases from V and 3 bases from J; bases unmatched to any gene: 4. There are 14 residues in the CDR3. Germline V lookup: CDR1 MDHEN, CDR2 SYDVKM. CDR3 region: CASSRDRGYYGYTF. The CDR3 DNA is TGTGCCAGCAGTCGTGACAGGGGGTACTATGGCTACACCTTC.

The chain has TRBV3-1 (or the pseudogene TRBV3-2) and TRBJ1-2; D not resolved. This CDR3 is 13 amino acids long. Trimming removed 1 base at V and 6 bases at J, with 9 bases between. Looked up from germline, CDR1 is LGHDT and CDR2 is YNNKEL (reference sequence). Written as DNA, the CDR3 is TGTGCCAGCAGCCAAGCCCCCGAGGATGGCTACACCTTC. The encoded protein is CASSQAPEDGYTF.

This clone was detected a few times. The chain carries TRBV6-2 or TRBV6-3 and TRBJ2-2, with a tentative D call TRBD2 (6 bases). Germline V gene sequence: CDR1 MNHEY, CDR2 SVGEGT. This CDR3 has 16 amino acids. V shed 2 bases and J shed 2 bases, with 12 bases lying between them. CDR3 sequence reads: CASSYPGDANTGELFF. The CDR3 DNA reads TGTGCCAGCAGTTACCCGGGGGACGCAAACACCGGGGAGCTGTTTTTT.

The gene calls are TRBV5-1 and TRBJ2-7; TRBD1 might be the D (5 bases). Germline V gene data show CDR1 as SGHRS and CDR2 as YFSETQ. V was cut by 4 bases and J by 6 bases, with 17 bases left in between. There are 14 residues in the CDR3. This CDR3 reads CASSLSLQEGEQYF. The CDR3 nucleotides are TGCGCCAGCAGCCTCTCCCTACAGGAAGGCGAGCAGTACTTC.

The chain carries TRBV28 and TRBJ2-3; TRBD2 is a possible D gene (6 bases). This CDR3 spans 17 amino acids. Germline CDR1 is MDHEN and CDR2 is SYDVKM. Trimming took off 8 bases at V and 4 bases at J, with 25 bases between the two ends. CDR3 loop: CASSHSRRRGGADTQYF. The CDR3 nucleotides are TGTGCCAGCTCCCATAGTAGGAGGCGGGGCGGTGCAGATACGCAGTATTTT.

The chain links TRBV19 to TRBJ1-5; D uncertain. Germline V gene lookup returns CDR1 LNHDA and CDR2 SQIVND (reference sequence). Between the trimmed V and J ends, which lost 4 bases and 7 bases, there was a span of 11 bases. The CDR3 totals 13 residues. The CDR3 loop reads CASSNSFLQPQHF. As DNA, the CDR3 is TGTGCCAGTAGTAACAGTTTTTTGCAGCCCCAGCATTTT.

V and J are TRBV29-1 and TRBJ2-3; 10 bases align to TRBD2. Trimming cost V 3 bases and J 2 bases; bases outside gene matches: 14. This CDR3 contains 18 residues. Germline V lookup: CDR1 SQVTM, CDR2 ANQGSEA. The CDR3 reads CSVDPHFTSGDNTDTQYF. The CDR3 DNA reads TGCAGCGTTGACCCCCACTTCACTAGCGGGGATAACACAGATACGCAGTATTTT.

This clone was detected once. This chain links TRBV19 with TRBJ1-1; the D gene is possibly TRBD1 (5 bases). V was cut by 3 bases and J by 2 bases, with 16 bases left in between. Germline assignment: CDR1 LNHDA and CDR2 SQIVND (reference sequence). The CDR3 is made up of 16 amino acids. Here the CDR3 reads CASSMVYGGENTEAFF. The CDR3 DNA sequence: TGTGCCAGTAGTATGGTATACGGAGGGGAAAACACTGAAGCTTTCTTT.

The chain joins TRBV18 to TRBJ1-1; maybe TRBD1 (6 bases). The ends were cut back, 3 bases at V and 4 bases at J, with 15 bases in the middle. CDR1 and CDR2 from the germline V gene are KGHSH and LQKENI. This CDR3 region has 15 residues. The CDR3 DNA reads TGTGCCAGCTCACCGGTGGCAGGGGCGGCCACTGAAGCTTTCTTT. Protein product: CASSPVAGAATEAFF.

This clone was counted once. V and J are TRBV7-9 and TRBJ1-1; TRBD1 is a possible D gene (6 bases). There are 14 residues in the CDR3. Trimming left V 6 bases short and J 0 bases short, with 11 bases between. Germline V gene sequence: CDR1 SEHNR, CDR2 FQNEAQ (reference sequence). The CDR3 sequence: CASRPQGMNTEAFF. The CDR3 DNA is TGTGCCAGCAGACCACAGGGTATGAACACTGAAGCTTTCTTT.

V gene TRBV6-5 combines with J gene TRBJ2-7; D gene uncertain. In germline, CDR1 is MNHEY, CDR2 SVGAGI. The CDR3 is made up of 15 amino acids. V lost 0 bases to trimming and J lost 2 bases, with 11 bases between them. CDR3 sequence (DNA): TGTGCCAGCAGTTACTCGTATGAGGATACCTACGAGCAGTACTTC. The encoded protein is CASSYSYEDTYEQYF.

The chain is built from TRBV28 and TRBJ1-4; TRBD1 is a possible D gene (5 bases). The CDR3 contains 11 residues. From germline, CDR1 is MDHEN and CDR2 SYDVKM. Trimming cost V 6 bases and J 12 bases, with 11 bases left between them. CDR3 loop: CASRRDSELFF. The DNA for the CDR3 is TGTGCCAGCAGACGGGACTCAGAACTGTTTTTT. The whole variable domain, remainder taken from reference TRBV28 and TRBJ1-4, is DVKVTQSSRYLVKRTGEKVFLECVQDMDHENMFWYRQDPGLGLRLIYFSYDVKMKEKGDIPEGYSVSREKKERFSLILESASTNQTSMYLCASRRDSELFFGSGTQLSVL.

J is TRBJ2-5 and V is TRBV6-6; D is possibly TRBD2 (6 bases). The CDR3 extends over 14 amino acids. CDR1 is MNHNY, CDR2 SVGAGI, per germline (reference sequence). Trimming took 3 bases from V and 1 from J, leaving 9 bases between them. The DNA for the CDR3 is TGTGCCAGCAGTTATGGAGGGCTCCAAGAGACCCAGTACTTC. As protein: CASSYGGLQETQYF.

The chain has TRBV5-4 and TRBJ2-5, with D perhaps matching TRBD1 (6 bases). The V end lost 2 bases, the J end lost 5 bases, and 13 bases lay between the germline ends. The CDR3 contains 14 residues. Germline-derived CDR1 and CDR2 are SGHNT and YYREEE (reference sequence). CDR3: CASSFFDRRETQYF. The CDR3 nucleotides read TGTGCCAGCAGCTTCTTCGACAGGAGGGAGACCCAGTACTTC.

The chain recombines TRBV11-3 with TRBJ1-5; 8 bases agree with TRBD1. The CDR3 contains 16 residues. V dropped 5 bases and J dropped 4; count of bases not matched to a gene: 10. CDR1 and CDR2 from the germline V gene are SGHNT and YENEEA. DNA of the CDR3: TGTGCCAGCAGCCCAGGACAGGGTCCCCAGAATCAGCCCCAGCATTTT. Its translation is CASSPGQGPQNQPQHF.

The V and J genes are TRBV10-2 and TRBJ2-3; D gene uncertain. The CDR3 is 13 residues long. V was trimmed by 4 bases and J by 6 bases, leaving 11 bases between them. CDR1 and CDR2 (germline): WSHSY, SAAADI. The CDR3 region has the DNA TGCGCCAGCAGTGGACAAAGTCCCGATACGCAGTATTTT. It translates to CASSGQSPDTQYF.

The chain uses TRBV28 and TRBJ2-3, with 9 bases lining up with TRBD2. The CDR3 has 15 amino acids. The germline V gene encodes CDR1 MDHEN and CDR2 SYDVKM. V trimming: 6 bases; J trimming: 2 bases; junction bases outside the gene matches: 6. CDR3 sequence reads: CASRIAGAHTDTQYF. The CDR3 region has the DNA TGTGCCAGCAGGATAGCGGGGGCCCACACAGATACGCAGTATTTT.

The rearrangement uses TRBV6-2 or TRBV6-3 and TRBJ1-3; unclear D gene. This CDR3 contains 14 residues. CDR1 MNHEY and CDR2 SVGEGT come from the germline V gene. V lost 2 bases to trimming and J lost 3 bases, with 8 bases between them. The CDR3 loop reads CASSYTGFGNTIYF. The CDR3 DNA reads TGTGCCAGCAGTTACACGGGGTTTGGAAACACCATATATTTT.

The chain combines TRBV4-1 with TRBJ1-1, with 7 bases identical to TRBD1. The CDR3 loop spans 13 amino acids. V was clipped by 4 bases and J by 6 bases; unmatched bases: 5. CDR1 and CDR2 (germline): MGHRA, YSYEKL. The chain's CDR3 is CASSPRRGPEAFF. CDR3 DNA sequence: TGCGCCAGCAGCCCTCGAAGGGGGCCTGAAGCTTTCTTT.

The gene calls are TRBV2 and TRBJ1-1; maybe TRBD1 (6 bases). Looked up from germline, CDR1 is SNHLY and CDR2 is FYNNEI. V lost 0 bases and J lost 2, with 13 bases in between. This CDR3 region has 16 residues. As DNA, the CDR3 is TGTGCCAGCAGTGAAGCGGAGGGGGGGCTAAACACTGAAGCTTTCTTT. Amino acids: CASSEAEGGLNTEAFF.

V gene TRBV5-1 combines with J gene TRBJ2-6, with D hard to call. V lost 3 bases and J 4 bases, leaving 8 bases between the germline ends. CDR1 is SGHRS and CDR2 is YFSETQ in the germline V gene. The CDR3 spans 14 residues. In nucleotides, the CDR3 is TGCGCCAGCAGCTCGTCTAGGGGGGCCAACGTCCTGACTTTC. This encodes CASSSSRGANVLTF.